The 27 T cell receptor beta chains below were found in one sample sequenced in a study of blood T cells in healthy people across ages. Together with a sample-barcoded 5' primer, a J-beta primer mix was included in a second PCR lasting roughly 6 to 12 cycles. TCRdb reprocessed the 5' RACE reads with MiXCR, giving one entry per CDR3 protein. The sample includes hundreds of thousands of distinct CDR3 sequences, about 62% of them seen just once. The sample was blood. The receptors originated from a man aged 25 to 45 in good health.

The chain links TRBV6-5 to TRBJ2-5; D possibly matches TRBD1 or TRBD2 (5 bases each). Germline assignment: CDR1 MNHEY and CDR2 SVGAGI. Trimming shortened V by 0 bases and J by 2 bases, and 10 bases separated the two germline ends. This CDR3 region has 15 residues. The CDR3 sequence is CASSYSGERQETQYF. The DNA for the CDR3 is TGTGCCAGCAGTTACTCGGGGGAGAGGCAAGAGACCCAGTACTTC.

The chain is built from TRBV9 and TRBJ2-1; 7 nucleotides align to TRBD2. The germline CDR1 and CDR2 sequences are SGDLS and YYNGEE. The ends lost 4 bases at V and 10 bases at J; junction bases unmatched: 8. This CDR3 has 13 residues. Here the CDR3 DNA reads TGTGCCAGCAGCCTAGAGCAAGCGGGAGAGCAGTTCTTC. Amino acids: CASSLEQAGEQFF.

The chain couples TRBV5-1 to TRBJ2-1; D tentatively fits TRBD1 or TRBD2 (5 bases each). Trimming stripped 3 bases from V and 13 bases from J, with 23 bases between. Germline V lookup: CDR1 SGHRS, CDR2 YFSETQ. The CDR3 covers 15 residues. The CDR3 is CASSSIVSGQETQFF. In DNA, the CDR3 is TGCGCCAGCAGCTCCATAGTAAGCGGACAAGAGACCCAGTTCTTC.

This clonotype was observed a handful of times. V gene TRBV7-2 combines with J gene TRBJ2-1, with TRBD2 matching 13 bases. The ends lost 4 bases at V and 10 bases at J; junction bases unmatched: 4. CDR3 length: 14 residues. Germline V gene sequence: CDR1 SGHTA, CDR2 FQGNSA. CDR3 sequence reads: CASSSSTSGGEQFF. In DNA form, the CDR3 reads TGTGCCAGCAGCTCTTCGACTAGCGGGGGGGAGCAGTTCTTC. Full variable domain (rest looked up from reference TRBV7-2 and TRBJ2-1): GAGVSQSPSNKVTEKGKDVELRCDPISGHTALYWYRQSLGQGLEFLIYFQGNSAPDKSGLPSDRFSAERTGGSVSTLTIQRTQQEDSAVYLCASSSSTSGGEQFFGPGTRLTVL.

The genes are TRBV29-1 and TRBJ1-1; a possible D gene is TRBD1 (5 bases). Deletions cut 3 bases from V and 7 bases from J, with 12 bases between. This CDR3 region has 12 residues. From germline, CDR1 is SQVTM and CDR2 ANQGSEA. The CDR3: CSVEQGWGEAFF. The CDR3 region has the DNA TGCAGCGTTGAGCAGGGTTGGGGTGAAGCTTTCTTT.

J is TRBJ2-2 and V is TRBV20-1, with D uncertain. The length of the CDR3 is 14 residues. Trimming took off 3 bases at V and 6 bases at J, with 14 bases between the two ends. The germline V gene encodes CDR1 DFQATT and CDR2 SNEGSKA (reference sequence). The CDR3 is CSASPPGTSGELFF. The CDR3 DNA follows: TGCAGTGCTAGTCCGCCAGGTACCTCCGGGGAGCTGTTTTTT.

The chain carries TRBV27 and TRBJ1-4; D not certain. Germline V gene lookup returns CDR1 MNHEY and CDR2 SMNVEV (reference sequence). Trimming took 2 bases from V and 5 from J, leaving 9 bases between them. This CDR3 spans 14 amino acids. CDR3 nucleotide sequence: TGTGCCAGCAGTTTAAAGCGCACCAATGAAAAACTGTTTTTT. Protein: CASSLKRTNEKLFF.

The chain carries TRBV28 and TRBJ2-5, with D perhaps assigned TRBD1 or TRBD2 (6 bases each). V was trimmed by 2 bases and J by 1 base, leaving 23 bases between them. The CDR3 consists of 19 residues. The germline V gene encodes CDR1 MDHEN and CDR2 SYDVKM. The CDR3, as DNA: TGTGCCAGCAGTTTAAGGACAGCCAAACGGGGAGGAACCCAAGAGACCCAGTACTTC. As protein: CASSLRTAKRGGTQETQYF.

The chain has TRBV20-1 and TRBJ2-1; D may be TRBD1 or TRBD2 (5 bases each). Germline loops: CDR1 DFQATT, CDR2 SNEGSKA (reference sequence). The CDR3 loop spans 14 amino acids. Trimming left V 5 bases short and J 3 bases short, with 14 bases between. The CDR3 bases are TGCAGTGCTCCCGCCGGGGCGGTCTACAATGAGCAGTTCTTC. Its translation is CSAPAGAVYNEQFF.

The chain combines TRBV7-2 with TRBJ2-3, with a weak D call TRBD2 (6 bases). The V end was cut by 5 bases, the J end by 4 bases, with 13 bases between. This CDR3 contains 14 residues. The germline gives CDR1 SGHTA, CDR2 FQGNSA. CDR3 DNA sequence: TGTGCCAGCAGCGTGGGTAGGGAGGCAGATACGCAGTATTTT. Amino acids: CASSVGREADTQYF.

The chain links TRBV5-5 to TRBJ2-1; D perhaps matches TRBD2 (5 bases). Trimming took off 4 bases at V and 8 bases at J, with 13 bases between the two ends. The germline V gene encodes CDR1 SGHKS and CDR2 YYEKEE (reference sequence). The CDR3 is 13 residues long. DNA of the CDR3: TGTGCCAGCAGCCTGGGGTTCGGGGATGAGCAGTTCTTC. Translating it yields CASSLGFGDEQFF.

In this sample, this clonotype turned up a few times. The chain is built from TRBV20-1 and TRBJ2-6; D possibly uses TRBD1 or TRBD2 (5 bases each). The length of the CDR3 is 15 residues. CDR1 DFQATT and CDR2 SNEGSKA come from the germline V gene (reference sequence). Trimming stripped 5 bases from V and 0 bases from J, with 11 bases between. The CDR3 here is CSAQPGSSGANVLTF. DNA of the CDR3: TGCAGTGCTCAGCCAGGGAGCTCTGGGGCCAACGTCCTGACTTTC.

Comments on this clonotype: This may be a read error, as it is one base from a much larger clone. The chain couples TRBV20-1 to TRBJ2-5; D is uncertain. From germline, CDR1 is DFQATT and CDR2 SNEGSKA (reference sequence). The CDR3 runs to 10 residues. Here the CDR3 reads CRALWNEQYF. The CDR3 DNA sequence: TGCAGGGCTCTTTGGAATGAGCAGTACTTC.

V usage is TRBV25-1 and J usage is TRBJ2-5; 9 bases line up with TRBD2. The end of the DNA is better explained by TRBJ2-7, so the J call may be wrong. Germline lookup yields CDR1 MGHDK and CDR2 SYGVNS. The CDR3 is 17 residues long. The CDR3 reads CASNRASPSGENYEQYF. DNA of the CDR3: TGTGCCAGCAACAGGGCGAGTCCTAGCGGGGAGAACTACGAGCAGTACTTC.

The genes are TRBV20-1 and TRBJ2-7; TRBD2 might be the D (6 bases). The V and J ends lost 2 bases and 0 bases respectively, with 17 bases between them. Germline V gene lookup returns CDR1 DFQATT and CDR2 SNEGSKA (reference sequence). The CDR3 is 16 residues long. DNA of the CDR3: TGCAGTGCTAGACGCCTAGCGCTGCGTAGCTCCTACGAGCAGTACTTC. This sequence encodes CSARRLALRSSYEQYF.

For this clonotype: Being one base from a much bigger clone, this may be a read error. The CDR3 reads CASSLSSGYYNEQYF. The CDR3 DNA reads as TGTGCCAGCAGCTTATCGTCAGGGTACTACAATGAGCAGTACTTC. The chain recombines TRBV7-8 with TRBJ2-5; D possibly corresponds to TRBD1 (5 bases). V lost 2 bases and J 11 bases, leaving 21 bases between the germline ends. Germline lookup yields CDR1 SGHVS and CDR2 FQNEAQ. This CDR3 is 15 amino acids long.

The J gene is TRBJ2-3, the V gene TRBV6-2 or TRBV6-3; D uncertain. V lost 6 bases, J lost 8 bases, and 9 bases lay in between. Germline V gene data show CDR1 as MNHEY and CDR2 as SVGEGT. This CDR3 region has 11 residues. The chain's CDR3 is CASSQSRTQYF. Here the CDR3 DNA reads TGTGCCAGCAGCCAGTCCCGTACGCAGTATTTT.

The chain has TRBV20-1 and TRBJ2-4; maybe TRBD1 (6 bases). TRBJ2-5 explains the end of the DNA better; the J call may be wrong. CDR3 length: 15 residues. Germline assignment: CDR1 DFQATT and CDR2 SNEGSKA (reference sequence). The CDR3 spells CSASGVPGAQETQYF. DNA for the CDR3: TGCAGTGCTAGTGGTGTCCCAGGGGCCCAAGAGACCCAGTACTTC.

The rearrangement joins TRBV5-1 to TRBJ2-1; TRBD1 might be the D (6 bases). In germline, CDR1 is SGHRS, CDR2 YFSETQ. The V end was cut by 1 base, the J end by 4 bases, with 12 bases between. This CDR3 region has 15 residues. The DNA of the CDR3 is TGCGCCAGCAGCTTGCTAGGACAGCCGTACAATGAGCAGTTCTTC. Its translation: CASSLLGQPYNEQFF.

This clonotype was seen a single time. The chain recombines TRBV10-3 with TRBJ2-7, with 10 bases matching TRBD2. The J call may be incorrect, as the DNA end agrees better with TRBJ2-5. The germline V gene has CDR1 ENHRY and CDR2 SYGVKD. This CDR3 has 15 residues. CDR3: CAISEASGRAETQYF. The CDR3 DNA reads TGTGCCATCAGTGAGGCGAGCGGGAGGGCGGAGACCCAGTACTTC.

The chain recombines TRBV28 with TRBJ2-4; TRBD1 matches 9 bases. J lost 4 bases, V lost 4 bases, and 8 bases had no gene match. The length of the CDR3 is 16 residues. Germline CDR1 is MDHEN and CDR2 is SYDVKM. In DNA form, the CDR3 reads TGTGCCAGCAGTTCTCCCGAGACAGGGGGGAAAAACATTCAGTACTTC. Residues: CASSSPETGGKNIQYF.

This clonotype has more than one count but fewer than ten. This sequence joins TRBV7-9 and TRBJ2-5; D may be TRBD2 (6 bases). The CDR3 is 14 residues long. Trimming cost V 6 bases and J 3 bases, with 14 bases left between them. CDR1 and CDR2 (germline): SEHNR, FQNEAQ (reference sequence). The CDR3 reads CASRSQGLEETQYF. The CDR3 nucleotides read TGTGCCAGCAGGAGCCAGGGACTTGAAGAGACCCAGTACTTC. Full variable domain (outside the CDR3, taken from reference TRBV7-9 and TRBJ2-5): DTGVSQNPRHKITKRGQNVTFRCDPISEHNRLYWYRQTLGQGPEFLTYFQNEAQLEKSRLLSDRFSAERPKGSFSTLEIQRTEQGDSAMYLCASRSQGLEETQYFGPGTRLLVL.

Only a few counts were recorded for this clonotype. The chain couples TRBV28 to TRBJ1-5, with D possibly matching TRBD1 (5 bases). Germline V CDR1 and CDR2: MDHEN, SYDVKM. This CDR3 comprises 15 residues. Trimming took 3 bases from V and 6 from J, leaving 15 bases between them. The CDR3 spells CASSFRGAVSQPQHF. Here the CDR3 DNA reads TGTGCCAGCAGTTTTCGGGGCGCTGTGAGTCAGCCCCAGCATTTT. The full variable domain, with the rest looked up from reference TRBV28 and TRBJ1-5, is DVKVTQSSRYLVKRTGEKVFLECVQDMDHENMFWYRQDPGLGLRLIYFSYDVKMKEKGDIPEGYSVSREKKERFSLILESASTNQTSMYLCASSFRGAVSQPQHFGDGTRLSIL.

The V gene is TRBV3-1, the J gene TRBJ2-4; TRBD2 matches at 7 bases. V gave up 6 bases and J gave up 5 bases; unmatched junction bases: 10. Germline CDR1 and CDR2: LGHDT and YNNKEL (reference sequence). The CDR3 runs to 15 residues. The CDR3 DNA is TGTGCCAGCAGTCAACAGGTGGGAGGGGAAAACATTCAGTACTTC. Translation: CASSQQVGGENIQYF.

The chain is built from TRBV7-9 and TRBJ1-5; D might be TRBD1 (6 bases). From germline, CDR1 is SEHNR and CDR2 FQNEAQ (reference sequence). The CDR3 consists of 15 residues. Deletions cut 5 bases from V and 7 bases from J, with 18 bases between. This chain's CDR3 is CASSEGGRRDQPQHF. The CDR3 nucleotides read TGTGCCAGCAGCGAAGGGGGACGTAGGGACCAGCCCCAGCATTTT.

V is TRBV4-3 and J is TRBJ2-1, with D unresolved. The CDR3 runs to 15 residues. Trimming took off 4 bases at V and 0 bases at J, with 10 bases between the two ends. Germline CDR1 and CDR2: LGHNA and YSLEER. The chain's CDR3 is CASSRELSSYNEQFF. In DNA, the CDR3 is TGCGCCAGCAGCCGAGAATTAAGCTCCTACAATGAGCAGTTCTTC.

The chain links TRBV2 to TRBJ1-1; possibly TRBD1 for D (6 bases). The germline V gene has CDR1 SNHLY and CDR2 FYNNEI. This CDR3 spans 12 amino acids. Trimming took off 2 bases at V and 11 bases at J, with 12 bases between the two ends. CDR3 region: CASSEQGWVAFF. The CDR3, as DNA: TGTGCCAGCAGTGAACAGGGGTGGGTGGCTTTCTTT.